This T cell receptor beta chain derives from a study of blood T cell repertoires in COVID-19. Which cohort a participant joined came from the clinical history participants gave. The CDR3 contains 15 residues. Germline CDR1 and CDR2: SGHRS and YFSETQ. J lost 1 base, V lost 3 bases, and 5 bases had no gene match. Data came from immunoSEQ multiplex PCR; TCRdb stores just in-frame clones and leaves some out. This table holds about 220,000 clones, about four fifths found once. The receptor was isolated from a woman aged 60-75 years who had recovered from COVID-19. The specimen sequenced was PBMCs or T cells enriched from blood (not recorded which). The rearrangement joins TRBV5-1 to TRBJ1-2, with TRBD1 identical over 8 bases. CDR3: CASSSGDRLNYGYTF. For the CDR3, the DNA is TGCGCCAGCAGCTCAGGGGACAGGCTTAACTATGGCTACACCTTC.